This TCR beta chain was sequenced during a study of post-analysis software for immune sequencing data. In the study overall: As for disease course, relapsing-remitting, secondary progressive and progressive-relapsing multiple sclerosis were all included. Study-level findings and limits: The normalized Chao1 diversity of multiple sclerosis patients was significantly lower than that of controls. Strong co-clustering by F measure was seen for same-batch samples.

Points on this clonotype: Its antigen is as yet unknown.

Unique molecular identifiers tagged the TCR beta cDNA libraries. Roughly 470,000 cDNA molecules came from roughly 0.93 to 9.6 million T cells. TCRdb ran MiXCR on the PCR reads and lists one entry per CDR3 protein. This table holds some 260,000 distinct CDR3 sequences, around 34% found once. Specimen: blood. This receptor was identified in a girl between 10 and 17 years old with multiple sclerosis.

The CDR3 region is CASSIDRNYGYTF. The CDR3, as DNA: TGTGCCAGCAGCATAGACAGAAACTATGGCTACACCTTC. The chain joins TRBV7-2 to TRBJ1-2; possibly TRBD1 for D (5 bases). The CDR3 contains 13 residues. The V gene's germline CDR1 is SGHTA and CDR2 FQGNSA. V lost 5 bases and J lost 2, with 9 bases in between.